This TCR beta chain stems from a study of T cell repertoires in cytomegalovirus infection. Overall study context: The authors relied on CMV epitopes, both recently identified HLA-C-restricted and well-studied HLA-B-restricted. A matching HLA type, together with CMV infection, was signaled by public TCR beta signatures. General study points: Ex vivo, HLA-C-restricted CMV-specific TCR beta clonotypes prevailed over the rest of the response. Cumulative public TCR beta family frequency identified CMV carriers with the relevant HLA.

Trimming removed 0 bases at V and 11 bases at J, with 11 bases between. CDR3 length: 12 amino acids. Germline CDR1 MNHNS, CDR2 SASEGT. On this clonotype itself: Its specificity is unknown.

TCRdb reprocessed the reads with MiXCR, giving one entry per CDR3 protein. The data hold about 700,000 distinct CDR3 sequences, with about 33% observed a single time. The starting material was cultured PBMCs, obtained from culture after CMV antigen stimulation. The TCR sequence derives from a human donor in good health (CMV status not recorded). Some clones in this sample may be carry-over from other donors' samples. The chain uses TRBV6-1 and TRBJ2-7, with D unresolved. The CDR3: CASSEADGWKYF. DNA of the CDR3: TGTGCCAGCAGTGAAGCGGACGGGTGGAAGTACTTC.